This entry is about one T cell receptor (beta chain). Its antigen is as yet unknown. The PCR ran on 60 Vbeta and 13 Jbeta primers. TCRdb's table, derived via immunoSEQ multiplex PCR, lists solely in-frame clones and lacks some. The data hold about 140,000 clones, with about 76% observed a single time. This record comes from a study of cytomegalovirus exposure and HLA in healthy donors. The overall study: When 398 donors were genotyped, roughly 82% of them were found to fall in the Caucasian-associated ancestry cluster. Findings and limits, study-wide: Across all donors, roughly uniform sequencing depth was an assumption of the presence/absence analyses.

This CDR3 region has 13 residues. Trimming stripped 3 bases from V and 1 base from J, with 7 bases between. The germline V gene has CDR1 SNHLY and CDR2 FYNNEI. This chain uses TRBV2 with TRBJ2-7, with D hard to call. The TCR sequence derives from a female donor in good health and CMV-seronegative. The sample consisted of PBMCs. The CDR3 region has the DNA TGTGCCAGCAGTGATGACTCTTCCTACGAGCAGTACTTC. Its translation: CASSDDSSYEQYF.